This T cell receptor beta chain was documented in a study of blood T cell repertoires in COVID-19. Study context: Samples came from the United States, Italy and Spain, spanning acute and convalescent COVID-19. Sources were T cells, B-cell-depleted T cells, or PBMCs; the material itself was cDNA or gDNA.

The cohort comprised adults aged about 18 to 90 years residing in about 25 US areas. Cohorts were determined from participant-reported clinical history. The junction had 14 bases not matched to a gene; V was cut back by 9 bases and J by 6 bases. Germline V gene data show CDR1 as MNHEY and CDR2 as SVGAGI. The CDR3 contains 14 residues. This clone occurred a few times. Generated by immunoSEQ multiplex PCR, the TCRdb table keeps only in-frame clones and is missing some. Among hundreds of thousands of clones listed, roughly 87% were seen once. The sequencing input was PBMCs or T cells enriched from blood (not recorded which). The rearrangement uses TRBV6-5 and TRBJ2-7; 7 nucleotides agree with TRBD1. This receptor was identified in a woman younger than 30 who had recovered from COVID-19. The CDR3 DNA sequence: TGTGCCAGTAGTCGACAGGGAGCGATTGGCGAGCAGTACTTC. Translating it yields CASSRQGAIGEQYF.